Listed here are 27 T cell receptor beta chains from one sample, sequenced in a study of shared clonotypes between healthy human individuals. The data were produced by immunoSEQ multiplex PCR, yet TCRdb's version contains in-frame clones alone and is incomplete. Among about 2,200,000 clones listed, approximately 94% were seen once. As defined, naive CD8 cells were CD45RO-negative and positively selected for CCR7, with terminally differentiated effector memory CD45RA+ cells excluded. Material: naive CD8+ T cells from PBMCs. The receptors come from a man between 18 and 29 years old in good health. Some clones in this sample may be carry-over from other donors' samples.

The chain carries TRBV27 and TRBJ2-3, with 8 bases aligning to TRBD2. Unmatched junction bases numbered 4, after V lost 3 bases and J lost 2 bases. CDR1 is MNHEY and CDR2 is SMNVEV in the germline V gene (reference sequence). The CDR3 covers 15 residues. Written as DNA, the CDR3 is TGTGCCAGCAGTTTGGGTAGCGGGGTCACAGATACGCAGTATTTT. It encodes CASSLGSGVTDTQYF.

The CDR3 DNA sequence: TGTGCCAGCAGCGACCTACAGGGGGCTGAAGCTTTCTTT. This encodes CASSDLQGAEAFF. The rearrangement joins TRBV6-1 to TRBJ1-1, with 8 bases matching TRBD1. Germline V gene lookup returns CDR1 MNHNS and CDR2 SASEGT. The CDR3 consists of 13 residues. V gave up 6 bases and J gave up 6 bases; unmatched junction bases: 6.

The CDR3 loop is CASRSLRTPLSYEQYF. The CDR3 DNA reads TGTGCCAGCAGATCACTTCGGACTCCCCTATCCTACGAGCAGTACTTC. This rearrangement joins TRBV27 to TRBJ2-7, with TRBD2 as a possible D gene (5 bases). Germline CDR1 MNHEY, CDR2 SMNVEV (reference sequence). V was shortened by 6 bases and J by 1 base, with 19 bases between the two germline ends. The CDR3 spans 16 residues.

CDR3 DNA sequence: TGTGCCAGCAGTTTAATCGGGACTAGCGGGAATTTTGTCGAGCAGTACTTC. Its translation is CASSLIGTSGNFVEQYF. The chain links TRBV27 to TRBJ2-7, with 13 bases fitting TRBD2. V dropped 2 bases and J dropped 6; count of bases not matched to a gene: 10. Germline V lookup: CDR1 MNHEY, CDR2 SMNVEV (reference sequence). There are 17 residues in the CDR3.

The rearrangement uses TRBV27 and TRBJ1-2; D not certain. The CDR3 consists of 15 residues. The germline gives CDR1 MNHEY, CDR2 SMNVEV (reference sequence). V was pared by 3 bases and J by 0 bases, with 11 bases between. The CDR3 protein is CASSLTETANYGYTF. In DNA form, the CDR3 reads TGTGCCAGCAGTTTGACCGAAACGGCTAACTATGGCTACACCTTC.

For this clone: This specimen includes other DNA sequences encoding the same CDR3. The chain joins TRBV9 to TRBJ2-1; the D gene is possibly TRBD2 (5 bases). The germline CDR1 and CDR2 sequences are SGDLS and YYNGEE. This CDR3 is built from 12 residues. Trimming removed 4 bases at V and 10 bases at J, with 12 bases between. The CDR3 nucleotides read TGTGCCAGCAGCCCCCGAGGGAGAGAGCAGTTCTTC. It encodes CASSPRGREQFF.

The CDR3 sequence: CASSEEDRDPSYEQYF. The CDR3 coding sequence is TGTGCCAGCAGTGAAGAGGACAGGGATCCCTCCTACGAGCAGTACTTC. The chain has TRBV6-1 and TRBJ2-7, with 8 bases that match TRBD1. Germline-derived CDR1 and CDR2 are MNHNS and SASEGT. The CDR3 is 16 amino acids. V was clipped by 1 base and J by 0 bases; unmatched bases: 5.

V gene TRBV28 combines with J gene TRBJ1-6, with D uncertain. V lost 1 base to trimming and J lost 10 bases, with 11 bases between them. The CDR3 consists of 14 residues. The germline CDR1 and CDR2 sequences are MDHEN and SYDVKM. The CDR3 region is CASSLSAGNSPLHF. In DNA form, the CDR3 reads TGTGCCAGCAGTTTATCTGCCGGAAACTCACCCCTCCACTTT.

The rearrangement links TRBV2 to TRBJ2-5; 9 bases agree with TRBD1. V lost 0 bases to trimming and J lost 3 bases; unmatched junction nucleotides: 5. The CDR3 runs to 16 residues. Germline loops: CDR1 SNHLY, CDR2 FYNNEI. CDR3 protein: CASSEAGTGREETQYF. The CDR3 bases are TGTGCCAGCAGTGAAGCGGGGACAGGGAGAGAAGAGACCCAGTACTTC.

This rearrangement joins TRBV9 to TRBJ1-1; the D gene is possibly TRBD1 (5 bases). In germline, CDR1 is SGDLS, CDR2 YYNGEE. Trimming took 0 bases from V and 4 from J, leaving 10 bases between them. The CDR3 totals 14 residues. The CDR3 reads CASSVGRDSTEAFF. CDR3 in DNA: TGTGCCAGCAGCGTAGGTAGGGACTCCACTGAAGCTTTCTTT.

The chain uses TRBV5-6 and TRBJ1-2; 11 bases align to TRBD1. V lost 1 base to trimming and J lost 2 bases; unmatched junction nucleotides: 7. The CDR3 consists of 17 residues. CDR1 and CDR2 (germline): SGHDT, YYEEEE. CDR3 DNA: TGTGCCAGCAGCTTGCGGACAGGGGGCGCCGGGAACTATGGCTACACCTTC. It is translated as CASSLRTGGAGNYGYTF.

Details on this clone: The identical CDR3 is also encoded by other nucleotide sequences in the sample. The V call is TRBV9, the J call TRBJ2-1; D unclear. Looked up from germline, CDR1 is SGDLS and CDR2 is YYNGEE. The CDR3 covers 14 residues. Trimming took 0 bases from V and 3 from J, leaving 7 bases between them. The DNA of the CDR3 is TGTGCCAGCAGCGTAGGTCTAGACTACAATGAGCAGTTCTTC. Amino acid sequence: CASSVGLDYNEQFF.

The chain employs TRBV28 and TRBJ2-2; D unclear. V was clipped by 6 bases and J by 7 bases, with 18 bases between them. Germline-derived CDR1 and CDR2 are MDHEN and SYDVKM. The CDR3 extends over 15 amino acids. The CDR3 DNA sequence: TGTGCCAGCAGGGGCCCTGGCCTCCTAAACGGGGAGCTGTTTTTT. This encodes CASRGPGLLNGELFF. The complete variable domain, with remaining parts taken from reference TRBV28 and TRBJ2-2, reads DVKVTQSSRYLVKRTGEKVFLECVQDMDHENMFWYRQDPGLGLRLIYFSYDVKMKEKGDIPEGYSVSREKKERFSLILESASTNQTSMYLCASRGPGLLNGELFFGEGSRLTVL.

This clone has just one count. The chain joins TRBV25-1 to TRBJ2-1; 8 bases fit TRBD2. CDR1 is MGHDK, CDR2 SYGVNS, per germline. With 8 bases clipped from V and 0 bases from J, the junction kept 6 bases outside the gene matches. This CDR3 comprises 15 residues. The CDR3: CASAGGRSSYNEQFF. The CDR3 bases are TGTGCCAGCGCGGGGGGACGGAGCTCCTACAATGAGCAGTTCTTC.

This clone was found many times. The V and J genes are TRBV27 and TRBJ2-5, with TRBD2 matching 10 bases. Germline V gene data show CDR1 as MNHEY and CDR2 as SMNVEV (reference sequence). V lost 5 bases and J lost 2; bases outside the gene matches: 8. CDR3 length equals 16 residues. This chain's CDR3 is CASSIGTSAQQETQYF. CDR3 DNA sequence: TGTGCCAGCAGTATCGGGACTAGCGCCCAACAAGAGACCCAGTACTTC.

The chain recombines TRBV15 with TRBJ2-2; 9 bases are a match to TRBD2. This CDR3 spans 15 amino acids. V trimming: 3 bases; J trimming: 5 bases; junction bases outside the gene matches: 4. Germline loops: CDR1 LNHNV, CDR2 YYDKDF (reference sequence). DNA for the CDR3: TGTGCCACCAGCAGGGCTACTAGCGGGACCGGGGAGCTGTTTTTT. Its translation is CATSRATSGTGELFF.

The chain is built from TRBV13 and TRBJ2-5, with 8 bases that match TRBD2. This CDR3 is 14 amino acids long. J lost 5 bases, V lost 4 bases, and 6 bases had no gene match. Germline loops: CDR1 PRHDT, CDR2 FYEKMQ (reference sequence). CDR3 in amino acids: CASSSERERETQYF. CDR3 in DNA: TGTGCCAGCAGCTCAGAGCGGGAGCGGGAGACCCAGTACTTC.

Regarding this clone: The sample carries other DNA sequences with the same CDR3. The rearrangement joins TRBV29-1 to TRBJ2-5; D uncertain. V shed 7 bases and J shed 5 bases, with 8 bases lying between them. CDR1 and CDR2 from the germline V gene are SQVTM and ANQGSEA. This CDR3 has 10 residues. CDR3 residues: CSATGETQYF. The CDR3 nucleotides are TGCAGCGCCACGGGCGAGACCCAGTACTTC.

V usage is TRBV7-8 and J usage is TRBJ2-2; the D call may be TRBD1 or TRBD2 (5 bases each). V lost 5 bases, J lost 6 bases, and 34 bases lay in between. In germline, CDR1 is SGHVS, CDR2 FQNEAQ. This CDR3 has 21 residues. The CDR3 DNA sequence: TGTGCCAGCAGCGTGCCAGCAGCTTATATCCGGGATAACGGGGACGCCGGGGAGCTGTTTTTT. Translation: CASSVPAAYIRDNGDAGELFF.

This clone occurred once. This chain links TRBV28 with TRBJ2-5; D is unclear. Germline CDR1 reads MDHEN; CDR2 reads SYDVKM. The CDR3 spans 14 residues. Trimming removed 5 bases at V and 5 bases at J, with 15 bases between. CDR3 region: CASSPDPEGETQYF. The DNA for the CDR3 is TGTGCCAGCAGTCCCGACCCAGAAGGGGAGACCCAGTACTTC.

The chain employs TRBV18 and TRBJ1-4; D not resolved. The CDR3 sequence is 16 residues long. From germline, CDR1 is KGHSH and CDR2 LQKENI. V was cut by 4 bases and J by 1 base, with 13 bases left in between. The CDR3 reads CASSLPRAQTNEKLFF. The CDR3 coding sequence is TGTGCCAGCTCACTCCCACGGGCTCAAACTAATGAAAAACTGTTTTTT. The full variable domain, rest sourced from reference TRBV18 and TRBJ1-4, is NAGVMQNPRHLVRRRGQEARLRCSPMKGHSHVYWYRQLPEEGLKFMVYLQKENIIDESGMPKERFSAEFPKEGPSILRIQQVVRGDSAAYFCASSLPRAQTNEKLFFGSGTQLSVL.

V usage is TRBV5-1 and J usage is TRBJ2-1; D gene unclear. The germline gives CDR1 SGHRS, CDR2 YFSETQ. Trimming left V 0 bases short and J 0 bases short, with 10 bases between. The CDR3 has 16 residues. This chain's CDR3 is CASSLGGSLSYNEQFF. In nucleotides, the CDR3 is TGCGCCAGCAGCTTGGGCGGCTCCCTCTCCTACAATGAGCAGTTCTTC.

The chain links TRBV2 to TRBJ1-2; D call uncertain. V lost 11 bases, J lost 8 bases, and 24 bases lay in between. The CDR3 length is 14 residues. Germline CDR1 reads SNHLY; CDR2 reads FYNNEI. DNA for the CDR3: TGTGCCTGTCCGGGCTCCCTCAGATCGGAAGGCTACACCTTC. It encodes CACPGSLRSEGYTF.

CDR3: CASSLEFRRTQITDTQYF. CDR3 sequence (DNA): TGTGCCAGCAGCTTAGAGTTTAGGAGGACGCAAATCACAGATACGCAGTATTTT. The J gene is TRBJ2-3, the V gene TRBV7-9, with D possibly TRBD2 on 5 matching bases. V was pared by 1 base and J by 2 bases, with 19 bases between. This CDR3 has 18 residues. The germline gives CDR1 SEHNR, CDR2 FQNEAQ (reference sequence).

The chain uses TRBV9 and TRBJ2-7, with 8 bases aligning to TRBD2. J gave up 3 bases and V 6 bases, and 8 bases lay outside the gene matches. Germline V gene data show CDR1 as SGDLS and CDR2 as YYNGEE. The length of the CDR3 is 14 residues. The CDR3 loop is CASTAGGESYEQYF. The CDR3, as DNA: TGTGCCAGCACCGCGGGAGGCGAAAGCTACGAGCAGTACTTC.

This chain joins TRBV5-5 and TRBJ2-6; 14 bases agree with TRBD2. This CDR3 comprises 18 residues. The trim removed 4 bases at V and 2 bases at J, leaving 5 bases unmatched. Germline values: CDR1 SGHKS, CDR2 YYEKEE (reference sequence). The CDR3, as DNA: TGTGCCAGCAGCGCCGCGGGACTAGCGGGAGCTGGGGCCAACGTCCTGACTTTC. The encoded protein is CASSAAGLAGAGANVLTF.

J is TRBJ1-2 and V is TRBV9, with D perhaps matching TRBD1 (5 bases). Germline CDR1 and CDR2: SGDLS and YYNGEE. There are 17 residues in the CDR3. The V gene lost 0 bases and the J gene lost 3 bases, with 18 bases spanning the gap. Here the CDR3 DNA reads TGTGCCAGCAGCGTAGATGGGCGTGGGGGGATCGACTATGGCTACACCTTC. Protein sequence: CASSVDGRGGIDYGYTF.